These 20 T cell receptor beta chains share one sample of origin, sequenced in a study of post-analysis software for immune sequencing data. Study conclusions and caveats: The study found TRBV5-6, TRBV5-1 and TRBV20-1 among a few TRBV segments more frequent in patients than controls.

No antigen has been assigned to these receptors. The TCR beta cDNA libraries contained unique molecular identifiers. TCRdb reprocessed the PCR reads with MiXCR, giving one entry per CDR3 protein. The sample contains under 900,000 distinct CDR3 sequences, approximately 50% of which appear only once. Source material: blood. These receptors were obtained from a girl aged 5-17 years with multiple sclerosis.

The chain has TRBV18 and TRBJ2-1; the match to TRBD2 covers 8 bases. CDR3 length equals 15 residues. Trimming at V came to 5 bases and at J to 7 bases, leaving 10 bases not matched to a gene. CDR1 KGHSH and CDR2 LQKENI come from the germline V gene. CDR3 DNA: TGTGCCAGCTCAACTCCAGCGGGGGACTTAAATGAGCAGTTCTTC. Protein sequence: CASSTPAGDLNEQFF.

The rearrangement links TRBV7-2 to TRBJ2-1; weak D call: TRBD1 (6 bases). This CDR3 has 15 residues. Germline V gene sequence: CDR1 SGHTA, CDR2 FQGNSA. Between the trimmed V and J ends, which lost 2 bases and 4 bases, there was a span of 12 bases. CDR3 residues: CASSLSGTRYNEQFF. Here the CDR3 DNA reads TGTGCCAGCAGCTTATCCGGGACACGGTACAATGAGCAGTTCTTC.

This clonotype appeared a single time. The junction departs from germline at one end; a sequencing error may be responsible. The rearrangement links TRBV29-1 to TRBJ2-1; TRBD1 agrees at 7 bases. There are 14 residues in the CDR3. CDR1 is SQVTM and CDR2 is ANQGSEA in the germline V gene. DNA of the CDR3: TGCAGCGTAACAAGCCGGGACAGCTACAATGAGCAGTTCTTT. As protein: CSVTSRDSYNEQFF.

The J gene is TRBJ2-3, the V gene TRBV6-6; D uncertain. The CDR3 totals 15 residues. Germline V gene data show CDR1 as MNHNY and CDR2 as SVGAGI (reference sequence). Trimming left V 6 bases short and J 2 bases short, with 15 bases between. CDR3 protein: CASSLSGPHTDTQYF. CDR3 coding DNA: TGTGCCAGCAGCCTCAGTGGCCCACACACAGATACGCAGTATTTT.

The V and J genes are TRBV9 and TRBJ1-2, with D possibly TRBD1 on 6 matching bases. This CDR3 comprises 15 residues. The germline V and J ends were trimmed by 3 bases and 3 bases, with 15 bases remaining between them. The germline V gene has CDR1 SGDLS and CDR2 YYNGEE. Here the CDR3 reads CASSDGTMIDYGYTF. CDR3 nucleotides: TGTGCCAGCAGCGACGGGACAATGATTGACTATGGCTACACCTTC.

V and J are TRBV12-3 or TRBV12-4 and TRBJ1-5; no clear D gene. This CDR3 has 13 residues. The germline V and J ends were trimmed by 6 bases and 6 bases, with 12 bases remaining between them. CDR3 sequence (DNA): TGTGCCAGCAGATTAAAAGGAGGTCAGCCCCAGCATTTT. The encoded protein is CASRLKGGQPQHF.

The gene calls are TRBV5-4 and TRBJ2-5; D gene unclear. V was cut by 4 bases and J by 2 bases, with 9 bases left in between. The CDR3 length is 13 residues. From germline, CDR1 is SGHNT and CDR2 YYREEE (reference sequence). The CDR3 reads CASSTPNQETQYF. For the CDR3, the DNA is TGTGCCAGCAGCACCCCCAATCAAGAGACCCAGTACTTC.

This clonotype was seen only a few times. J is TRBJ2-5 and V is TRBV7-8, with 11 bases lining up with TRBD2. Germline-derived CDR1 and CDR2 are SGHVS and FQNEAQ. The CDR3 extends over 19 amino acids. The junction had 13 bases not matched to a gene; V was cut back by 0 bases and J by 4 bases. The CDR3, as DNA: TGTGCCAGCAGCTTAGCGCCCGGGACTAGCGGAGGGGCTTTAGAGACCCAGTACTTC. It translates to CASSLAPGTSGGALETQYF.

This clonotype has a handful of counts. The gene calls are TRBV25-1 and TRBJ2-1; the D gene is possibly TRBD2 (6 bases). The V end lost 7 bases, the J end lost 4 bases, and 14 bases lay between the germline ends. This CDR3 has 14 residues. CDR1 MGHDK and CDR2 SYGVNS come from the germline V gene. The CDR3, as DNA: TGTGCCAGCAATCCCTTGGGGGGTTACAATGAGCAGTTCTTC. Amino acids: CASNPLGGYNEQFF.

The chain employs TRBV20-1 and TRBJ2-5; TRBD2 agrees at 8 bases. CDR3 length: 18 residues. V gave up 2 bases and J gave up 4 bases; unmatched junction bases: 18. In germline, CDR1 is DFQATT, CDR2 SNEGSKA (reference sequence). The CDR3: CSARLPLRAGGAGETQYF. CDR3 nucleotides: TGCAGTGCTAGACTCCCCCTAAGGGCCGGGGGGGCCGGAGAGACCCAGTACTTC.

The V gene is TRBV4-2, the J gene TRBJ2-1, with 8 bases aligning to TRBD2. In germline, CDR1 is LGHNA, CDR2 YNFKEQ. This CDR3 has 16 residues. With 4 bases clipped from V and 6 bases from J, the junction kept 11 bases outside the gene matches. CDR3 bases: TGTGCCAGCAGCCCGGGGGGGGGCCTAAATTCCAATGAGCAGTTCTTC. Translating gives CASSPGGGLNSNEQFF.

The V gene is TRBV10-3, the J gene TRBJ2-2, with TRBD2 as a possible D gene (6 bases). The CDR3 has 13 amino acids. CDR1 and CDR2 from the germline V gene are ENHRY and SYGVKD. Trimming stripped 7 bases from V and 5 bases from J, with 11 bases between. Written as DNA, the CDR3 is TGTGCCATCAACAACGGGGGTACCGGGGAGCTGTTTTTT. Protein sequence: CAINNGGTGELFF.

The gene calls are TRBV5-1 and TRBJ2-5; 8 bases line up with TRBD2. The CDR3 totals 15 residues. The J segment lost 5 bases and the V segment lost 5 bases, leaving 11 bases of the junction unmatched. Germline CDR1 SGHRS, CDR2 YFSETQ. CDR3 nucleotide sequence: TGCGCCAGCAGAGAGTCTGCGGGGGGCAGGGAGACCCAGTACTTC. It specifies CASRESAGGRETQYF.

CDR3: CATGRGHNQPQHF. CDR3 DNA sequence: TGTGCCACTGGTAGGGGTCATAATCAGCCCCAGCATTTT. The V call is TRBV15, the J call TRBJ1-5; the D gene is possibly TRBD1 (5 bases). The germline CDR1 and CDR2 sequences are LNHNV and YYDKDF (reference sequence). The CDR3 runs 13 residues. Trimming took off 9 bases at V and 4 bases at J, with 13 bases between the two ends. Looking up the rest from reference TRBV15 and TRBJ1-5 gives the full variable domain: DAMVIQNPRYQVTQFGKPVTLSCSQTLNHNVMYWYQQKSSQAPKLLFHYYDKDFNNEADTPDNFQSRRPNTSFCFLDIRSPGLGDTAMYLCATGRGHNQPQHFGDGTRLSIL.

The CDR3 region is CASSVAGANYGYTF. CDR3 nucleotides: TGTGCCAGCAGCGTAGCGGGGGCCAACTATGGCTACACCTTC. The chain joins TRBV9 to TRBJ1-2; a possible D gene is TRBD1 (6 bases). The V and J ends lost 0 bases and 2 bases respectively, with 8 bases between them. The germline gives CDR1 SGDLS, CDR2 YYNGEE. The CDR3 is 14 amino acids.

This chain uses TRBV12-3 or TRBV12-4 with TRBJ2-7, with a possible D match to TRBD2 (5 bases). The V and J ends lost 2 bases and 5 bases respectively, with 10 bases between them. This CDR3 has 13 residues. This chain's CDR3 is CASSLLTGDEQYF. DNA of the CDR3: TGTGCCAGCAGTTTACTCACCGGGGACGAGCAGTACTTC.

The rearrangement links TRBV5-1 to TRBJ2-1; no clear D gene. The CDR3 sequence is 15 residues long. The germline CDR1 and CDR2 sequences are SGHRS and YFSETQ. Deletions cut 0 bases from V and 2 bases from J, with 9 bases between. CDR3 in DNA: TGCGCCAGCAGCTTGGTTTTTGGACCCTACAATGAGCAGTTCTTC. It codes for CASSLVFGPYNEQFF.

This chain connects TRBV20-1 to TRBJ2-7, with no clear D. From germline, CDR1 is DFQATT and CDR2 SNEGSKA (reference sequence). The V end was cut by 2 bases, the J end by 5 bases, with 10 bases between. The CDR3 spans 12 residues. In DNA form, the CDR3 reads TGCAGTGCTAGAATCATAGCCCACGAGCAGTACTTC. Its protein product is CSARIIAHEQYF.

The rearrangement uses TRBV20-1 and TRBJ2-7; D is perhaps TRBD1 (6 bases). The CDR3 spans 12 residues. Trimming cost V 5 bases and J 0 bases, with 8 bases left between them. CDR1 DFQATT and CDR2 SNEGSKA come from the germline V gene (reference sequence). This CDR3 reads CSAPDSSYEQYF. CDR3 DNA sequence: TGCAGTGCTCCGGACAGCTCCTACGAGCAGTACTTC.

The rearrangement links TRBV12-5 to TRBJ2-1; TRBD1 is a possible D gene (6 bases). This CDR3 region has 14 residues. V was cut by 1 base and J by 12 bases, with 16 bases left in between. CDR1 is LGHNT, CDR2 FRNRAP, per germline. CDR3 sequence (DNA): TGTGCTAGTGGTTTGGACATAGGGACATTCGGGCAGTTCTTC. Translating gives CASGLDIGTFGQFF.